The clone carrying this TCR beta chain was detected once. The authors' processing: The authors estimated nucleated cell counts from reference gene primer amplification. The repertoire was sequenced with immunoSEQ multiplex PCR; TCRdb's copy has only in-frame clones and lacks some. The V and J calls and clone size come from that table; D and trimming were worked out from the DNA. The repertoire consists of about 200,000 clones, with roughly 80% occurring once and the leading ten covering less than 9.5%. The source of the sample is a study of blood T cell repertoires in COVID-19. For the study at large: Sample material is recorded as cDNA or gDNA derived from T cells, B-cell-depleted T cells, or PBMCs.

Trimming took off 3 bases at V and 7 bases at J, with 10 bases between the two ends. The CDR3 runs to 13 residues. The sequencing sample was made of PBMCs or T cells enriched from blood (not recorded which). This rearrangement joins TRBV12-3 or TRBV12-4 to TRBJ1-5, with D possibly TRBD1 on 6 matching bases. This sequence originates from a man in his forties who had recovered from COVID-19. Here the CDR3 reads CASSFGDIQPQHF. CDR3 sequence (DNA): TGTGCCAGCAGTTTCGGGGACATACAGCCCCAGCATTTT.